The 20 T cell receptor beta chains reported below all come from one sample, sequenced in a study of metastatic and nonmetastatic thyroid tumors (dated by TCRdb to 2020 to 2022). No treatment had been received by any patient before thyroid surgery. Receptors were amplified or captured by PCR. TCRdb lists the instrument as Illumina HiSeq 4000. TCRdb applied fastp at Q25 and MiXCR to the public reads, then kept only in-frame beta chains. Recorded for this sample are about 92,000 clones; just under 15% of them occurred a single time. The ten largest account for about 3.9% of the sample. The specimen was blood. These receptors originate from a female donor with papillary thyroid cancer or a benign thyroid nodule (not recorded which). Some clones in this sample may be carry-over from other donors' samples.

This clone was counted a few times. The chain carries TRBV5-1 and TRBJ1-2; weak D call: TRBD1 (6 bases). The CDR3 has 14 residues. Germline V gene lookup returns CDR1 SGHRS and CDR2 YFSETQ. V was trimmed by 4 bases and J by 7 bases, leaving 17 bases between them. CDR3 amino acids: CASSAALQGSGYTF. CDR3 DNA: TGCGCCAGCAGCGCCGCACTTCAGGGGAGTGGCTACACCTTC.

This clone was detected ten times or more. This rearrangement joins TRBV20-1 to TRBJ2-7; the match to TRBD2 covers 15 bases. J gave up 2 bases and V 0 bases, and 8 bases lay outside the gene matches. Looked up from germline, CDR1 is DFQATT and CDR2 is SNEGSKA (reference sequence). The CDR3 spans 18 residues. DNA of the CDR3: TGCAGTGCTAGAGATCCGGGACTAGCGGGGGGCTCCCCCTACGAGCAGTACTTC. This sequence encodes CSARDPGLAGGSPYEQYF.

This clone was counted ten times or more. The gene calls are TRBV11-3 and TRBJ2-6; 12 nucleotides align to TRBD1. Per the germline V gene, CDR1 is SGHNT and CDR2 is YENEEA. Trimming at V came to 3 bases and at J to 0 bases, leaving 3 bases not matched to a gene. The CDR3 sequence is 18 residues long. This chain's CDR3 is CASSFRDRGPSGANVLTF. DNA of the CDR3: TGTGCCAGCAGCTTCCGGGACAGGGGGCCCTCTGGGGCCAACGTCCTGACTTTC.

Details on this clone: A much larger clone differs from this one at a single base, so this may be a read error. Other DNA sequences in this specimen translate into the identical CDR3. The V call is TRBV5-1, the J call TRBJ2-5, with 7 bases aligning to TRBD2. Per the germline V gene, CDR1 is SGHRS and CDR2 is YFSETQ. The CDR3 sequence is 12 residues long. In nucleotides, the CDR3 is TGCGCCAGCGGTCTCGGGCGGGAGACACAGTACTTC. It specifies CASGLGRETQYF.

Many counts were recorded for this clone. The chain links TRBV27 to TRBJ1-1, with D perhaps TRBD1 (5 bases). Germline loops: CDR1 MNHEY, CDR2 SMNVEV (reference sequence). V lost 0 bases, J lost 12 bases, and 14 bases lay in between. CDR3 length equals 13 residues. This chain's CDR3 is CASSLSGGADTFF. CDR3 sequence (DNA): TGTGCCAGCAGTTTATCAGGAGGGGCTGATACTTTCTTT.

This clone was recorded at least ten times. The J gene is TRBJ1-6, the V gene TRBV2; perhaps TRBD1 as D (5 bases). Germline V gives CDR1 SNHLY, CDR2 FYNNEI. V lost 2 bases, J lost 8 bases, and 16 bases lay in between. The CDR3 is 16 amino acids. CDR3 coding DNA: TGTGCCAGCAGTGAATGGTGGTTCAGGGACGATTCACCCCTCCACTTT. This codes for CASSEWWFRDDSPLHF.

This clone has ten or more counts. The chain recombines TRBV19 with TRBJ2-3, with 12 bases lining up with TRBD2. This CDR3 has 16 residues. Losses at the gene ends were 3 bases for V and 1 base for J; bases not matched to a gene: 2. CDR1 and CDR2 (germline): LNHDA, SQIVND (reference sequence). In DNA, the CDR3 is TGTGCCAGTAGTATCCCTAGCGGGGGGGGCACAGATACGCAGTATTTT. It codes for CASSIPSGGGTDTQYF.

This clone was counted ten times or more. The rearrangement uses TRBV29-1 and TRBJ2-2; TRBD2 matches at 7 bases. This CDR3 has 14 residues. The ends lost 7 bases at V and 0 bases at J; junction bases unmatched: 5. CDR1 SQVTM and CDR2 ANQGSEA come from the germline V gene. The CDR3 here is CSAGEGSNTGELFF. The CDR3 coding sequence is TGCAGCGCTGGGGAGGGTTCGAACACCGGGGAGCTGTTTTTT.

This clone was recorded at least ten times. V is TRBV30 and J is TRBJ1-6; D uncertain. The germline CDR1 and CDR2 sequences are GTSNPN and SVGIG (reference sequence). With 0 bases removed from V and 10 bases from J, the gap between germline ends came to 13 bases. CDR3 length equals 14 residues. CDR3 amino acids: CAWSVRSSGSPLHF. The DNA for the CDR3 is TGTGCCTGGAGTGTACGGTCGAGTGGATCACCCCTCCACTTT.

To note about this clone: A much larger clone lies a single base off, so this may be a read error. CDR3 sequence reads: CASSPGDTEALF. CDR3 sequence (DNA): TGTGCCAGCAGTCCAGGGGACACTGAAGCTTTGTTT. The rearrangement joins TRBV5-6 to TRBJ1-1, with a possible D match to TRBD1 (6 bases). Looked up from germline, CDR1 is SGHDT and CDR2 is YYEEEE. The CDR3 has 12 amino acids.

The sample holds many counts of this clone. The CDR3 DNA reads TGTGCCAGCAGCCTTTTGGGGGGAAGTGGGTACGAGCAGTACTTC. Amino acids: CASSLLGGSGYEQYF. The chain carries TRBV27 and TRBJ2-7; perhaps TRBD2 as D (6 bases). CDR3 length: 15 residues. CDR1 is MNHEY and CDR2 is SMNVEV in the germline V gene (reference sequence). The V and J ends lost 6 bases and 4 bases respectively, with 19 bases between them.

As regards this clone: Given a much more abundant clone one base away, this may be a read error. The V call is TRBV5-3, the J call TRBJ1-1; unclear D gene. TRBV5-3 is an ORF; its function is uncertain. The ends were cut back, 8 bases at V and 0 bases at J, with 5 bases in the middle. The CDR3 sequence is 11 residues long. The CDR3 region has the DNA TGTGCCAGTGCGTTGAACACTGAAGCTTTCTTT. Its protein is CASALNTEAFF.

This clone has at least ten counts. Other DNA sequences in the sample encode the same CDR3. The chain carries TRBV12-3 or TRBV12-4 and TRBJ2-7, with D possibly being TRBD1 (6 bases). Trimming took 4 bases from V and 2 from J, leaving 9 bases between them. This CDR3 has 13 amino acids. Written as DNA, the CDR3 is TGTGCCAGCAGTTACTACAGGGCCTACGAGCAGTACTTC. This translates into CASSYYRAYEQYF.

Of note for this clone: A clone one base away is much larger, so this may be a read error. CDR3 bases: TGTGCCAGCAGCCACCTAACGCAAGGGACCGAAGCTTTCTTT. It encodes CASSHLTQGTEAFF. The V gene is TRBV4-2, the J gene TRBJ1-1; D possibly corresponds to TRBD1 (5 bases). Per germline, CDR1 LGHNA and CDR2 YNFKEQ. Trimming stripped 3 bases from V and 8 bases from J, with 16 bases between. The CDR3 extends over 14 amino acids.

This clone was counted ten times or more. The chain links TRBV28 to TRBJ2-7; perhaps TRBD1 as D (5 bases). The CDR3 runs 15 residues. V was trimmed by 4 bases and J by 3 bases, leaving 16 bases between them. CDR1 and CDR2 (germline): MDHEN, SYDVKM. The CDR3 DNA is TGTGCCAGCAGTTCCCTAACAGGTACTCTCTACGAGCAGTACTTC. It specifies CASSSLTGTLYEQYF.

In the case of this clone: Since a much larger clone is just one base distant, this may be a read error. The identical CDR3 is also encoded by other nucleotide sequences in the sample. This chain connects TRBV11-1 to TRBJ2-3, with a tentative D call TRBD2 (7 bases). The CDR3 runs 16 residues. Germline CDR1 and CDR2: SGHAT and FQDESV (reference sequence). The CDR3 is CASSLGRGASTDTQYF. The CDR3 DNA reads as TGTGCCAGCAGCTTAGGTCGGGGGGCTAGCACAGATACTCAGTATTTT.

This chain joins TRBV11-2 and TRBJ2-2; TRBD2 might be the D (7 bases). Trimming took off 6 bases at V and 11 bases at J, with 13 bases between the two ends. Germline V gene sequence: CDR1 SGHAT, CDR2 FQNNGV. This CDR3 region has 12 residues. CDR3 nucleotide sequence: TGTGCCAGCAGGGGGGAGGGGGTTGAGCTGTTTTTT. It is translated as CASRGEGVELFF.

This clone has at least ten counts. The rearrangement links TRBV29-1 to TRBJ1-6; D unresolved. This CDR3 has 13 amino acids. V was clipped by 4 bases and J by 6 bases, with 10 bases between them. The V gene's germline CDR1 is SQVTM and CDR2 ANQGSEA. In DNA, the CDR3 is TGCAGCGTTGCCGAGGGAGGTAATTCACCCCTCCACTTT. Amino acids: CSVAEGGNSPLHF.

This clone has ten or more counts. The CDR3 here is CASTTVGHPSSYNEQFF. CDR3 bases: TGTGCCAGCACCACTGTGGGACACCCTAGCTCCTACAATGAGCAGTTCTTC. V usage is TRBV11-1 and J usage is TRBJ2-1; TRBD1 might be the D (6 bases). From germline, CDR1 is SGHAT and CDR2 FQDESV (reference sequence). The CDR3 sequence is 17 residues long. Trimming removed 7 bases at V and 0 bases at J, with 19 bases between.

This clone came up many times. The chain couples TRBV12-3 or TRBV12-4 to TRBJ2-1; 11 bases are shared with TRBD2. Trimming removed 6 bases from V and 9 bases from J; junction bases left unmatched: 19. This CDR3 contains 18 residues. In DNA, the CDR3 is TGTGCCAGCAGCTATCCCCCCTTACTAGCGGGGGACCTCTTTGAGCAGTTCTTC. Encoded protein: CASSYPPLLAGDLFEQFF.